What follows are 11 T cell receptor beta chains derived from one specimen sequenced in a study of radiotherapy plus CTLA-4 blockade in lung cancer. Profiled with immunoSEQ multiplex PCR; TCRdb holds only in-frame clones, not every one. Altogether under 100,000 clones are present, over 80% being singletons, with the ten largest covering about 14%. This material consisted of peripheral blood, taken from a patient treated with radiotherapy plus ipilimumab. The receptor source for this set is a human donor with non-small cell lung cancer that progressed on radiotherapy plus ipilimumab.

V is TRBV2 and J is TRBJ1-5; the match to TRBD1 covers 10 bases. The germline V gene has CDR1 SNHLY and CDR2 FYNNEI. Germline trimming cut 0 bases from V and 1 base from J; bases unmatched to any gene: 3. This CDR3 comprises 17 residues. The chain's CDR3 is CASSEATGGWSNQPQHF. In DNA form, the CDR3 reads TGTGCCAGCAGTGAAGCGACAGGGGGCTGGAGCAATCAGCCCCAGCATTTT.

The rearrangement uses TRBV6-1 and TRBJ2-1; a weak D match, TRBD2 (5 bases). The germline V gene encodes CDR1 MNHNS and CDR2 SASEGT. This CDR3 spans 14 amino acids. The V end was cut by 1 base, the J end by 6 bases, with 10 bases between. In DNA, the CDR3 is TGTGCCAGCAGTGAAGGGGCGGGTACCAATGAGCAGTTCTTC. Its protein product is CASSEGAGTNEQFF.

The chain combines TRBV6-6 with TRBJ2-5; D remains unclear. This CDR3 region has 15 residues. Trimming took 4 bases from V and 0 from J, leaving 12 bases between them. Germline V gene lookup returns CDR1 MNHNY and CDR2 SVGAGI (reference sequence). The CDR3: CASSFNSYYQETQYF. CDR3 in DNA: TGTGCCAGCAGTTTCAACAGCTACTACCAAGAGACCCAGTACTTC.

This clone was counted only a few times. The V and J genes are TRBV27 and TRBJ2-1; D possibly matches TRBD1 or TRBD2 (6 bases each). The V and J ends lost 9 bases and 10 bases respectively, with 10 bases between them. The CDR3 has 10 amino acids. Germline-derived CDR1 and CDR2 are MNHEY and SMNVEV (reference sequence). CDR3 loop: CARGGCEQFF. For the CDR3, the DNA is TGTGCCAGGGGGGGCTGCGAGCAGTTCTTC.

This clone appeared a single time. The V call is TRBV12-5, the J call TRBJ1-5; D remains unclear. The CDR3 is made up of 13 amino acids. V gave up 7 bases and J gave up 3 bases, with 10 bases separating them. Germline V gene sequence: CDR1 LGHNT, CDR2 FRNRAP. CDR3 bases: TGTGCTAGTGCCTTTCATTCCAATCAGCCCCAGCATTTT. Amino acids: CASAFHSNQPQHF. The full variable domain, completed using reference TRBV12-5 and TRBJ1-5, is DARVTQTPRHKVTEMGQEVTMRCQPILGHNTVFWYRQTMMQGLELLAYFRNRAPLDDSGMPKDRFSAEMPDATLATLKIQPSEPRDSAVYFCASAFHSNQPQHFGDGTRLSIL.

Here the CDR3 reads CASSEKFMNTEAFF. CDR3 DNA: TGTGCCAGCAGTGAGAAGTTCATGAACACTGAAGCTTTCTTT. The chain is built from TRBV2 and TRBJ1-1, with D unresolved. V lost 3 bases, J lost 0 bases, and 8 bases lay in between. This CDR3 comprises 14 residues. Germline V gene data show CDR1 as SNHLY and CDR2 as FYNNEI. The whole variable domain, remainder taken from reference TRBV2 and TRBJ1-1, is EPEVTQTPSHQVTQMGQEVILRCVPISNHLYFYWYRQILGQKVEFLVSFYNNEISEKSEIFDDQFSVERPDGSNFTLKIRSTKLEDSAMYFCASSEKFMNTEAFFGQGTRLTVV.

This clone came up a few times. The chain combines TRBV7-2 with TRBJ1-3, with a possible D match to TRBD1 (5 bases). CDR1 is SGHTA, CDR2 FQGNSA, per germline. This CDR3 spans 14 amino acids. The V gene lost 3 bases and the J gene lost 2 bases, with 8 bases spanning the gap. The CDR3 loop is CASSFLGAGNTIYF. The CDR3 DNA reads TGTGCCAGCAGCTTCTTGGGGGCTGGAAACACCATATATTTT. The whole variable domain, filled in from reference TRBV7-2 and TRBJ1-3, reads GAGVSQSPSNKVTEKGKDVELRCDPISGHTALYWYRQSLGQGLEFLIYFQGNSAPDKSGLPSDRFSAERTGGSVSTLTIQRTQQEDSAVYLCASSFLGAGNTIYFGEGSWLTVV.

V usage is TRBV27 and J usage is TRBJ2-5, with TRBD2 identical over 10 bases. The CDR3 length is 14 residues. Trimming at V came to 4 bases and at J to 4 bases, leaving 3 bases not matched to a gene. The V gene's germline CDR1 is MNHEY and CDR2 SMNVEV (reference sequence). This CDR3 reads CASSSSGRGETQYF. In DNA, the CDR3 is TGTGCCAGCAGTTCTAGCGGGAGAGGAGAGACCCAGTACTTC.

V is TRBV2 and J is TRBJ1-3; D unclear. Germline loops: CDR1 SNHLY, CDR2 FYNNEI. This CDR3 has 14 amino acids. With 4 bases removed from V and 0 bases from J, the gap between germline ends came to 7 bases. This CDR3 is CASSGVHSGNTIYF. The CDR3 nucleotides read TGTGCCAGCAGTGGTGTTCACTCTGGAAACACCATATATTTT.

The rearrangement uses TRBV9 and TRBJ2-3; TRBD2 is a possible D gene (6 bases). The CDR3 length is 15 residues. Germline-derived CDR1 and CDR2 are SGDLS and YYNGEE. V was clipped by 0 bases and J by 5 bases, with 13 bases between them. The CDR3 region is CASSVDPGDGDTQYF. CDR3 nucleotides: TGTGCCAGCAGCGTAGACCCGGGAGACGGAGATACGCAGTATTTT. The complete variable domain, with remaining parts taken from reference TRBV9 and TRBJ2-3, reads DSGVTQTPKHLITATGQRVTLRCSPRSGDLSVYWYQQSLDQGLQFLIQYYNGEERAKGNILERFSAQQFPDLHSELNLSSLELGDSALYFCASSVDPGDGDTQYFGPGTRLTVL.

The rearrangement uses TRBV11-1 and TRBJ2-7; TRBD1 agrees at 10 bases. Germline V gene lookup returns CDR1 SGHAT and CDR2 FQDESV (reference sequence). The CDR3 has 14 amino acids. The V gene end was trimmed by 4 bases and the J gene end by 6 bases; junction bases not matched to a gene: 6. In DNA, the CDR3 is TGTGCCAGCAGCTCCCGGGACAGGGGCGGCGAGCAGTACTTC. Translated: CASSSRDRGGEQYF.